One and the same sample provided the 5 T cell receptor beta chains below, sequenced in a study of blood T cell repertoires in COVID-19. Clones were sequenced by immunoSEQ multiplex PCR, and TCRdb holds only the in-frame ones, with some missing. This repertoire shows 250,000 or so clones, around nine tenths found once; its top ten account for nearly 2%. Material for sequencing was peripheral blood. Receptors originate from a man aged 30 to 39 with active or convalescent COVID-19.

The chain uses TRBV4-3 and TRBJ2-1, with 12 bases lining up with TRBD2. This CDR3 has 16 amino acids. Germline V lookup: CDR1 LGHNA, CDR2 YSLEER. The V segment lost 2 bases and the J segment 7 bases; nucleotides outside the gene matches: 6. The DNA of the CDR3 is TGCGCCAGCAGCCAACTAGCGGGGGGGGTTTGGAATGAGCAGTTCTTC. It specifies CASSQLAGGVWNEQFF.

The V gene is TRBV15, the J gene TRBJ2-7; 9 bases fit TRBD2. Germline lookup yields CDR1 LNHNV and CDR2 YYDKDF (reference sequence). V dropped 5 bases and J dropped 1; count of bases not matched to a gene: 6. This CDR3 is built from 15 residues. DNA for the CDR3: TGTGCCACCAGCGCGGGGGGGCTGGGTTCCTACGAGCAGTACTTC. This gives the protein CATSAGGLGSYEQYF.

This clone has more than one count but fewer than ten. The V gene is TRBV6-6, the J gene TRBJ2-2; D is perhaps TRBD1 (5 bases). The germline CDR1 and CDR2 sequences are MNHNY and SVGAGI (reference sequence). CDR3 length equals 14 residues. V lost 4 bases and J 3 bases, leaving 9 bases between the germline ends. This chain's CDR3 is CASSSDTHTGELFF. The CDR3, as DNA: TGTGCCAGCAGTTCGGACACCCACACCGGGGAGCTGTTTTTT.

The count of this clone is one. This chain uses TRBV5-1 with TRBJ2-7, with 9 bases that match TRBD2. Per germline, CDR1 SGHRS and CDR2 YFSETQ. V shed 4 bases, J shed 5 bases, and the junction held 10 bases outside the gene matches. The CDR3 contains 15 residues. The CDR3 is CASSPQAGGLHEQYF. In DNA form, the CDR3 reads TGCGCCAGCAGCCCGCAAGCGGGGGGCCTTCACGAGCAGTACTTC.

The gene calls are TRBV27 and TRBJ2-3; D possibly corresponds to TRBD1 (6 bases). Trimming shortened V by 6 bases and J by 3 bases, and 16 bases separated the two germline ends. Germline V lookup: CDR1 MNHEY, CDR2 SMNVEV (reference sequence). The CDR3 runs 15 residues. The CDR3 sequence: CASSTSQGVTDTQYF. CDR3 nucleotide sequence: TGTGCCAGCAGCACCTCACAGGGTGTGACAGATACGCAGTATTTT.